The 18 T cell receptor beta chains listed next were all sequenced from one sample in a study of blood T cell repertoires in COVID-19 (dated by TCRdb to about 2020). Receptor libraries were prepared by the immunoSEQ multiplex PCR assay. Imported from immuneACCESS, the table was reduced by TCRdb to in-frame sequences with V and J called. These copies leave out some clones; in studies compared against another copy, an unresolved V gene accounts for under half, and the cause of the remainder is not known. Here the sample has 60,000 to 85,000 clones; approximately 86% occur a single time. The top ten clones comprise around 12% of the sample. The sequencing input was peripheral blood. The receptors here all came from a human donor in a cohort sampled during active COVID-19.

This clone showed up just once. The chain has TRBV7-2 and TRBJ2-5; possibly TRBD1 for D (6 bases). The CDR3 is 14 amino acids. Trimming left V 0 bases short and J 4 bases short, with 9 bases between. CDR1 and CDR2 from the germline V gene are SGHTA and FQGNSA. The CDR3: CASSLAQGTETQYF. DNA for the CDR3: TGTGCCAGCAGCTTAGCCCAGGGGACAGAGACCCAGTACTTC.

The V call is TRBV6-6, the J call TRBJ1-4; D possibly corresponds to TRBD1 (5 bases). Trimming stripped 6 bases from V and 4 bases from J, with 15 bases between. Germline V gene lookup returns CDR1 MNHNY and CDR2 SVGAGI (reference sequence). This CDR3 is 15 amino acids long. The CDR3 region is CASSPGQGYNEKLFF. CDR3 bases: TGTGCCAGCAGCCCCGGACAAGGCTATAATGAAAAACTGTTTTTT.

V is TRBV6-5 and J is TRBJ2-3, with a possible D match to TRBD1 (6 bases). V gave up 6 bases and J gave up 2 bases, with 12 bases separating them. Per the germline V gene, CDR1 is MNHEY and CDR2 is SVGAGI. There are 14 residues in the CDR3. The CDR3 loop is CASRLQGTTDTQYF. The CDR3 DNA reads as TGTGCCAGCAGGCTGCAGGGGACCACAGATACGCAGTATTTT.

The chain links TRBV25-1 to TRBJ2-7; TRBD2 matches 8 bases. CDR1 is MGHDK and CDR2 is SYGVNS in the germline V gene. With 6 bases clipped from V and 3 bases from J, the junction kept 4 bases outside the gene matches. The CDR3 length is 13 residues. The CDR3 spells CASSPGGVYEQYF. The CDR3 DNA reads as TGTGCCAGCAGCCCGGGGGGGGTCTACGAGCAGTACTTC.

This CDR3 reads CASSYSGTGQYEQYF. The CDR3 DNA follows: TGTGCCAGCAGTTACTCGGGGACAGGGCAATACGAGCAGTACTTC. The chain uses TRBV6-5 and TRBJ2-7, with 9 bases aligning to TRBD1. The V gene's germline CDR1 is MNHEY and CDR2 SVGAGI. This CDR3 contains 15 residues. Trimming cost V 0 bases and J 4 bases; bases outside gene matches: 4.

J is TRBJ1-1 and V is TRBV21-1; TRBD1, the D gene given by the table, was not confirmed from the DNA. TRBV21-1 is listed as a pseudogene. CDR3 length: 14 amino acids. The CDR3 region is CAGSVRGVNTEAFF. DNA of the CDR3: TGTGCCGGATCAGTCAGGGGAGTGAACACTGAAGCTTTCTTT.

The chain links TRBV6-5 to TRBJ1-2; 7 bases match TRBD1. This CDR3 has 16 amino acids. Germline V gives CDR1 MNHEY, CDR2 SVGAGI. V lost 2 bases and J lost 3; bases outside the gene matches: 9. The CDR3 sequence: CASSYGTAGPYYGYTF. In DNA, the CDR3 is TGTGCCAGCAGTTACGGGACAGCTGGACCCTACTATGGCTACACCTTC.

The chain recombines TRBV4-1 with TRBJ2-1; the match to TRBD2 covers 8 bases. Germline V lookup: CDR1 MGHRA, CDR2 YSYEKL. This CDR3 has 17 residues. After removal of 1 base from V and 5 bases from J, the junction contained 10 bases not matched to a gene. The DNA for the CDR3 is TGCGCCAGCAGCCAAGGGAGCCGCGGGGGGATTAACAATGAGCAGTTCTTC. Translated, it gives CASSQGSRGGINNEQFF.

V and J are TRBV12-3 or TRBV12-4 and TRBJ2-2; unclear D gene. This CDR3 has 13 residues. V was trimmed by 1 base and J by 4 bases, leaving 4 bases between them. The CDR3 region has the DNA TGTGCCAGCAGTTTAGAGCTCACCGGGGAGCTGTTTTTT. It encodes CASSLELTGELFF.

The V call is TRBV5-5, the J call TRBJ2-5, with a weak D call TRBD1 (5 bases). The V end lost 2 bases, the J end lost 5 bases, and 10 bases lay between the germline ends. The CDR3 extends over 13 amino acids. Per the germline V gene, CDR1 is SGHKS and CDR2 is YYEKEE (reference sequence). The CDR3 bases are TGTGCCAGCAGCTTCCAGGGAACCGAGACCCAGTACTTC. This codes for CASSFQGTETQYF.

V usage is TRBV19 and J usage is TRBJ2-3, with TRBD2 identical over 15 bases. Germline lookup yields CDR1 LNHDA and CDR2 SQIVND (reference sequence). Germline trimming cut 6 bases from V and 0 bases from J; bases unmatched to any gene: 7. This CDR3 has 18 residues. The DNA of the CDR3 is TGTGCCAGTAGAGCGGGACTAGCGGGGGGCACTAGCACAGATACGCAGTATTTT. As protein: CASRAGLAGGTSTDTQYF.

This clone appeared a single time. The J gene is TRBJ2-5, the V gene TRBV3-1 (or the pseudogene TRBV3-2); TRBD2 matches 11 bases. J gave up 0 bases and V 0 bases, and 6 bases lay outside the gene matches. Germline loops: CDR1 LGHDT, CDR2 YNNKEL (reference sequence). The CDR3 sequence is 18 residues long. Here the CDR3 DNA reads TGTGCCAGCAGCCAAGATTTTTTAGCGGGGGGGGACCAAGAGACCCAGTACTTC. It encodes CASSQDFLAGGDQETQYF.

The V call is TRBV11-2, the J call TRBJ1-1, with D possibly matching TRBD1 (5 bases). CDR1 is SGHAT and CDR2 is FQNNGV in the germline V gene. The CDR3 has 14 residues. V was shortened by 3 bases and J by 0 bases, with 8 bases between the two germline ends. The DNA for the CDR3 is TGTGCCAGCAGCTTTCAGGGCCTGAACACTGAAGCTTTCTTT. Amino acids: CASSFQGLNTEAFF.

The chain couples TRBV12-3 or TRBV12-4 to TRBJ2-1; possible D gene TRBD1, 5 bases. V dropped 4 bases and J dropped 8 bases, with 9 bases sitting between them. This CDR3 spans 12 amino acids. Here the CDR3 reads CASSSQGYEQFF. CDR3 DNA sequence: TGTGCCAGCAGTTCGCAGGGTTATGAGCAGTTCTTC.

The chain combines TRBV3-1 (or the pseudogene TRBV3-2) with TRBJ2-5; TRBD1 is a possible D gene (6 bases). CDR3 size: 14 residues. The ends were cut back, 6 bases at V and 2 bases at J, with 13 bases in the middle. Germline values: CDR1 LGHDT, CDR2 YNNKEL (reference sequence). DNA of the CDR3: TGTGCCAGCAGTATACTACAGGGTCAAGAGACCCAGTACTTC. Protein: CASSILQGQETQYF.

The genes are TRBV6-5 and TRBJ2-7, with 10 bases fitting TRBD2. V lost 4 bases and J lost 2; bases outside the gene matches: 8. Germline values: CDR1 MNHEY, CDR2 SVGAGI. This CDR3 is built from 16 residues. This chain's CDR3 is CASSLESSGGTYEQYF. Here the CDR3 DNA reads TGTGCCAGCAGTTTGGAGTCTAGCGGGGGAACCTACGAGCAGTACTTC.

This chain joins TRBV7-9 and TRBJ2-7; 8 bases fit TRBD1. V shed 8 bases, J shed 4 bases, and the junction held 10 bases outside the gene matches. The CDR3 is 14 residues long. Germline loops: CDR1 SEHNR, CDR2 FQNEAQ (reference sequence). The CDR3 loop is CASADGTGLYEQYF. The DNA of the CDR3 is TGTGCCAGCGCCGACGGGACAGGTTTATACGAGCAGTACTTC.

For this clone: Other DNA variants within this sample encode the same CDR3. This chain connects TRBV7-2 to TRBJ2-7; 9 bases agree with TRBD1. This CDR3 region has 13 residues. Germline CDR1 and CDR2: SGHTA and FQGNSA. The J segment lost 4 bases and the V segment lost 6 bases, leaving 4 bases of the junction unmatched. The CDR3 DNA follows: TGTGCCAGCAGAGGGACAGGGACATACGAGCAGTACTTC. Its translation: CASRGTGTYEQYF.